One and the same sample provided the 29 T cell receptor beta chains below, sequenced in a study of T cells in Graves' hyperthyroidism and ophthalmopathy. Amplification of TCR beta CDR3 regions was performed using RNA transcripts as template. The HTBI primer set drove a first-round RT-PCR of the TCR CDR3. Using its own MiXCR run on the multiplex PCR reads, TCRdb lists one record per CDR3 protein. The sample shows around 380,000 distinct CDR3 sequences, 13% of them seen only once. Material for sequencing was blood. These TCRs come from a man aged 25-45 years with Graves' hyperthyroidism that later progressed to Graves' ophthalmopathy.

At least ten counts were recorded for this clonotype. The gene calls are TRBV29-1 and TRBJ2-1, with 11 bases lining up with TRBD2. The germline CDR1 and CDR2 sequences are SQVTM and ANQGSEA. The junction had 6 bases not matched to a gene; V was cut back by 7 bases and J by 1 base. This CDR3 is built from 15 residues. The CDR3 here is CSGILAGASYNEQFF. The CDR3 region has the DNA TGCAGCGGGATACTAGCGGGGGCATCCTACAATGAGCAGTTCTTC.

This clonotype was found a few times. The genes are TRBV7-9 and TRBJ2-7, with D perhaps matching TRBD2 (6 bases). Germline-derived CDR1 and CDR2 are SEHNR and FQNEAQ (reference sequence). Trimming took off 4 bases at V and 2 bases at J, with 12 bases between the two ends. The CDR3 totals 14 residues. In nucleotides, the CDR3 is TGTGCCAGCAGCTCTGCGGGGTTTGCCTACGAGCAGTACTTC. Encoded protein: CASSSAGFAYEQYF. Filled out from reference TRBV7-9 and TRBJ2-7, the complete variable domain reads DTGVSQNPRHKITKRGQNVTFRCDPISEHNRLYWYRQTLGQGPEFLTYFQNEAQLEKSRLLSDRFSAERPKGSFSTLEIQRTEQGDSAMYLCASSSAGFAYEQYFGPGTRLTVT.

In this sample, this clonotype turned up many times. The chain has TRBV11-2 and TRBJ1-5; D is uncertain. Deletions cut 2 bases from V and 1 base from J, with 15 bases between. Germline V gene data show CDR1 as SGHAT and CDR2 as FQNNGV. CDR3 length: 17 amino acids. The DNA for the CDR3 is TGTGCCAGCAGCTTAAGCGACCCCGCCTCGAGCAATCAGCCCCAGCATTTT. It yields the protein CASSLSDPASSNQPQHF.

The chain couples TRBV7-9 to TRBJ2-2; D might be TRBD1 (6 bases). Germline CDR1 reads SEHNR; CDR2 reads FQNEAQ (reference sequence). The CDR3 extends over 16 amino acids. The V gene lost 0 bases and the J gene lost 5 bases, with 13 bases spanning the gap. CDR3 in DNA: TGTGCCAGCAGCTTAGCTGTGTCAGGGGAGACCGGGGAGCTGTTTTTT. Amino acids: CASSLAVSGETGELFF. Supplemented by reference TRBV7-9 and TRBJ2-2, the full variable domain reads DTGVSQNPRHKITKRGQNVTFRCDPISEHNRLYWYRQTLGQGPEFLTYFQNEAQLEKSRLLSDRFSAERPKGSFSTLEIQRTEQGDSAMYLCASSLAVSGETGELFFGEGSRLTVL.

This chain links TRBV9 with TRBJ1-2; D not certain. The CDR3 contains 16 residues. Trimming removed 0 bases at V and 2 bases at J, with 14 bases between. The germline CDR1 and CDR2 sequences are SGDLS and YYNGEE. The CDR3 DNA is TGTGCCAGCAGCGTAGGTGGGCCCCCACCCAACTATGGCTACACCTTC. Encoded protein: CASSVGGPPPNYGYTF.

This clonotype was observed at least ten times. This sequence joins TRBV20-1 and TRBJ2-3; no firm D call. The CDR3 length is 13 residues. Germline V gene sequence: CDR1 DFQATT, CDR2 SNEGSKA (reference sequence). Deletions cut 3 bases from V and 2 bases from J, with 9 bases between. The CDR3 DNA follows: TGCAGTGCTAGGCAGACCCACACAGATACGCAGTATTTT. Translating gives CSARQTHTDTQYF.

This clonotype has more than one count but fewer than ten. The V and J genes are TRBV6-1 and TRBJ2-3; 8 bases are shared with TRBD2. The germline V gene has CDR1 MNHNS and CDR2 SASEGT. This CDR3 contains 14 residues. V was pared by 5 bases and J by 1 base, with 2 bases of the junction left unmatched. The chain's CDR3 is CASSWRGGTDTQYF. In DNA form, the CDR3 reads TGTGCCAGCAGTTGGCGGGGGGGCACAGATACGCAGTATTTT.

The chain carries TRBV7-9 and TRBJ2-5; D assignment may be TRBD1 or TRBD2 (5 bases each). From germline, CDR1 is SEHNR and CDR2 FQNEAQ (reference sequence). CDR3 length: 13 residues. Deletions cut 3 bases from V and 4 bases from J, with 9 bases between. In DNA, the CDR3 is TGTGCCAGCAGCTTCGAGGGGCGAGAGACCCAGTACTTC. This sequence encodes CASSFEGRETQYF.

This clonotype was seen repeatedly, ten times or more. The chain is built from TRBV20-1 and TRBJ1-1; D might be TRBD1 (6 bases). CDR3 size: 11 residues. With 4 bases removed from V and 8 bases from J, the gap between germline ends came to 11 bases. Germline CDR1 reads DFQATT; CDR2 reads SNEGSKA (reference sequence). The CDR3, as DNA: TGCAGTGCTACGGACAGTTCCGAAGCTTTCTTT. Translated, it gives CSATDSSEAFF.

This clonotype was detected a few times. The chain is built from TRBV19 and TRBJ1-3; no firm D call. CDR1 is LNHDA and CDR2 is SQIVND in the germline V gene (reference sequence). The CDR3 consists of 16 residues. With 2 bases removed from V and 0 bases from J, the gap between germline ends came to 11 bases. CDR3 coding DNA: TGTGCCAGTAGTATATATCCTGGCCGCTCTGGAAACACCATATATTTT. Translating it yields CASSIYPGRSGNTIYF.

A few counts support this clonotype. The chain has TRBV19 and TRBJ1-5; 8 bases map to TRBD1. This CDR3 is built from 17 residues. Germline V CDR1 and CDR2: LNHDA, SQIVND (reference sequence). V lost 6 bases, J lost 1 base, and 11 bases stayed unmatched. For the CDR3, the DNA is TGTGCCAGTAGGGGCAGGGGGCTTCGTTGGAGCAATCAGCCCCAGCATTTT. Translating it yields CASRGRGLRWSNQPQHF.

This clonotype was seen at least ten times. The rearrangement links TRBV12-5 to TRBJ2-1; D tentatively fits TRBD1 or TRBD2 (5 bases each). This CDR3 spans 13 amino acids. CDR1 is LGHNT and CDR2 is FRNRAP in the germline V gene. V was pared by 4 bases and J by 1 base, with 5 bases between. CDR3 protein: CASGWGSYNEQFF. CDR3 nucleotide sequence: TGTGCTAGTGGTTGGGGGTCCTACAATGAGCAGTTCTTC. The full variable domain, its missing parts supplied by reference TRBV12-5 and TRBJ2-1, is DARVTQTPRHKVTEMGQEVTMRCQPILGHNTVFWYRQTMMQGLELLAYFRNRAPLDDSGMPKDRFSAEMPDATLATLKIQPSEPRDSAVYFCASGWGSYNEQFFGPGTRLTVL.

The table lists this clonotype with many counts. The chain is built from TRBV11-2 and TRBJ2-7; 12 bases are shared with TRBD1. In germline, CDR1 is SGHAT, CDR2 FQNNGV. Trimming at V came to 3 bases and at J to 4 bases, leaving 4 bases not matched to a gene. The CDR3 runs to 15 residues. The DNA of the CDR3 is TGTGCCAGCAGCTTCGGGACAGGGGGCTGGTACGAGCAGTACTTC. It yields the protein CASSFGTGGWYEQYF.

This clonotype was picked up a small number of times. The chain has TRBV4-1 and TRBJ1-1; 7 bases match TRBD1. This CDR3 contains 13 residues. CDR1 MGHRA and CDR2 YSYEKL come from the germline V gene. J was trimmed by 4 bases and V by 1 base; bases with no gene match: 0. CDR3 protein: CASSQGQGTEAFF. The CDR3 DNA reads TGCGCCAGCAGCCAAGGACAGGGCACTGAAGCTTTCTTT.

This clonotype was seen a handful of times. Here the CDR3 DNA reads TGTGCCAGCAGCTCAGGGGGCGGTACGCAGTATTTT. Encoded protein: CASSSGGGTQYF. The chain is built from TRBV11-3 and TRBJ2-3; TRBD1 matches 8 bases. Germline lookup yields CDR1 SGHNT and CDR2 YENEEA. Germline trimming cut 4 bases from V and 8 bases from J; bases unmatched to any gene: 2. The CDR3 has 12 amino acids.

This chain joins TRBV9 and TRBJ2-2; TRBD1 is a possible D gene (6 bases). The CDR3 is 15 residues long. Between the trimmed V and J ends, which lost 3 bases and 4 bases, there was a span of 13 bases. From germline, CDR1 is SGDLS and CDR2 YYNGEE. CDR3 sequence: CASSGEDSFTGELFF. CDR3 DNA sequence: TGTGCCAGCAGCGGAGAGGACAGCTTCACCGGGGAGCTGTTTTTT.

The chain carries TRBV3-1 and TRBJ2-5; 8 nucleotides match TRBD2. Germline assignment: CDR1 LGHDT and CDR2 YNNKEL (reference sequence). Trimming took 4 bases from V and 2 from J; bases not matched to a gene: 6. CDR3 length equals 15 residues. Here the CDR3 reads CASSLFGGAQETQYF. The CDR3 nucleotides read TGTGCCAGCAGCCTCTTCGGGGGGGCGCAAGAGACCCAGTACTTC.

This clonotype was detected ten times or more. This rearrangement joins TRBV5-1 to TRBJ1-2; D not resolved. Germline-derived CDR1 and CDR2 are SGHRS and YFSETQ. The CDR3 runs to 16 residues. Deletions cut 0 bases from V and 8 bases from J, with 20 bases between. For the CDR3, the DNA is TGCGCCAGCAGCTTGGGTTACGAAGGGCCTCTGGGGGGCTACACCTTC. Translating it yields CASSLGYEGPLGGYTF.

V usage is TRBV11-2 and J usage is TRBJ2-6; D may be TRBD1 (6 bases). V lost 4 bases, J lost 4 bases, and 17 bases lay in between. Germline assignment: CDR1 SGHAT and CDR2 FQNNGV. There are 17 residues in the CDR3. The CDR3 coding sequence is TGTGCCAGCAGCTCAGGGGCCAGGGTGTCCGGGGCCAACGTCCTGACTTTC. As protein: CASSSGARVSGANVLTF.

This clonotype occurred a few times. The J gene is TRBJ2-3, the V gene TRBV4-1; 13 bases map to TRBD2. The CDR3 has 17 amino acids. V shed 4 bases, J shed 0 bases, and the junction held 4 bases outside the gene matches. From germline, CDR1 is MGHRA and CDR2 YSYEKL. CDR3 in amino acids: CASSRGLAGPSTDTQYF. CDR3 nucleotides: TGCGCCAGCAGCCGGGGACTAGCGGGACCTAGCACAGATACGCAGTATTTT.

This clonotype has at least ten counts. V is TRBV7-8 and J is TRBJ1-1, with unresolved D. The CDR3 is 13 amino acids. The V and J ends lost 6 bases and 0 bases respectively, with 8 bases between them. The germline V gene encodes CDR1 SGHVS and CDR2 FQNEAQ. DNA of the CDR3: TGTGCCAGCAGACATTCAGTGAACACTGAAGCTTTCTTT. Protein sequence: CASRHSVNTEAFF.

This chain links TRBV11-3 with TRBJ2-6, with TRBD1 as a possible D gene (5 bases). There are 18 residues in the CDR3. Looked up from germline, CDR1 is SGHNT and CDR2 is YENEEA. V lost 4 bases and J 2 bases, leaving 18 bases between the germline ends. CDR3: CASSSTWTLLPGANVLTF. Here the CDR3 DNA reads TGTGCCAGCAGCTCCACATGGACACTCCTGCCTGGGGCCAACGTCCTGACTTTC.

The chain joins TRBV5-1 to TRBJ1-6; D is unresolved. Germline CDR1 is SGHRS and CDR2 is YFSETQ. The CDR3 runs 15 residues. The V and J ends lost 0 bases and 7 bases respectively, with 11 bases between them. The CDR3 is CASSLDDTRNSPLHF. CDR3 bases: TGCGCCAGCAGCTTGGACGACACCCGAAATTCACCCCTCCACTTT.

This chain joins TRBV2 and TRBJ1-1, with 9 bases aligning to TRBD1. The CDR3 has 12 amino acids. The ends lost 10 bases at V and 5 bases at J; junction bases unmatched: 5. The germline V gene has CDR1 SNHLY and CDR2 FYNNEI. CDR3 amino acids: CAILQGATEAFF. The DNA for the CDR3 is TGTGCCATTCTACAGGGGGCGACTGAAGCTTTCTTT.

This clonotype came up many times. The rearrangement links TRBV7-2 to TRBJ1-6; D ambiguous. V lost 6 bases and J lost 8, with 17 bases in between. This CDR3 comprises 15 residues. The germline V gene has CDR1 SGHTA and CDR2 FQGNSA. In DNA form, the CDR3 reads TGTGCCAGCAGTGCCGACCCCAGGCTATATTCACCCCTCCACTTT. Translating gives CASSADPRLYSPLHF.

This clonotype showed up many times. The CDR3 DNA reads as TGTGCCAGCAGCTTAGTACAGGGGAACAATGAGCAGTTCTTC. Translated: CASSLVQGNNEQFF. The chain couples TRBV7-3 to TRBJ2-1; 7 bases fit TRBD1. Germline V gene lookup returns CDR1 SGHTA and CDR2 FQGTGA. J lost 5 bases, V lost 2 bases, and 3 bases had no gene match. The CDR3 has 14 amino acids. Full variable domain (missing parts from reference TRBV7-3 and TRBJ2-1): GAGVSQTPSNKVTEKGKYVELRCDPISGHTALYWYRQSLGQGPEFLIYFQGTGAADDSGLPNDRFFAVRPEGSVSTLKIQRTERGDSAVYLCASSLVQGNNEQFFGPGTRLTVL.

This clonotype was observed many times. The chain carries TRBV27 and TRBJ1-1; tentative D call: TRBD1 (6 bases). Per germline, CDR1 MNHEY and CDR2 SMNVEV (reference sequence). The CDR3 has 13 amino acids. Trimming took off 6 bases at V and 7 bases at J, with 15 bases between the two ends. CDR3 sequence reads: CASRKDSSYEAFF. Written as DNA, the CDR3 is TGTGCCAGCAGGAAGGACAGCTCCTATGAAGCTTTCTTT.

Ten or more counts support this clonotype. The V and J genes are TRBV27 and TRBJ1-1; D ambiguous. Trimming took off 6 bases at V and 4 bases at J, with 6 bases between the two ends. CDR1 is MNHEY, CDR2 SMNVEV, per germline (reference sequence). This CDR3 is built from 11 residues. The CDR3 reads CASRGGTEAFF. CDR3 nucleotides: TGTGCCAGCAGGGGCGGCACTGAAGCTTTCTTT.

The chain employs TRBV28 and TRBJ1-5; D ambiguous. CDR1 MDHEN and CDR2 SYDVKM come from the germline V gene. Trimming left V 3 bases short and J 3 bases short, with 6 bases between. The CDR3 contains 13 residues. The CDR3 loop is CASSFTVNQPQHF. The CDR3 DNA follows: TGTGCCAGCAGTTTTACAGTCAATCAGCCCCAGCATTTT.